This T cell receptor (beta chain) is from a study of human T cells and chemical hapten exposure. The study's findings and limits: Against controls, expanded TCRs gave rise to significantly more large CDR3 similarity clusters. No shift was seen in TCRs above 1 in 1000 frequency with DPC sensitization.

Time point indicated: patch test 2, 6 weeks after DPC sensitization. Treatment meaning: therapeutic diphenylcyclopropenone sensitization with weekly scalp DPC. Samples of blood were obtained prior to the application of each patch test. In its sample, this clonotype was seen many times. The antigen is not known. TCRdb analysed the RACE reads with MiXCR anew, one entry per CDR3 protein. The sample carries approximately 120,000 distinct CDR3 sequences, 9% to 9.5% recorded once. The germline V gene has CDR1 SGHNT and CDR2 YYREEE (reference sequence). This CDR3 contains 15 residues. V was pared by 0 bases and J by 0 bases, with 7 bases between.

The sequence derives from a woman in her thirties or forties with alopecia areata. Some clones in this sample may be carry-over from other donors' samples. The gene calls are TRBV5-4 and TRBJ1-3; possibly TRBD1 for D (5 bases). Material: whole blood, obtained in connection with sensitization to the hapten diphenylcyclopropenone (DPC). The CDR3: CASSLAGFSGNTIYF. DNA for the CDR3: TGTGCCAGCAGCTTGGCAGGGTTCTCTGGAAACACCATATATTTT. The full variable domain, rest sourced from reference TRBV5-4 and TRBJ1-3, is ETGVTQSPTHLIKTRGQQVTLRCSSQSGHNTVSWYQQALGQGPQFIFQYYREEENGRGNFPPRFSGLQFPNYSSELNVNALELDDSALYLCASSLAGFSGNTIYFGEGSWLTVV.